A selection of T cell receptor beta chains follows, all from one sample in a study of post-analysis software for immune sequencing data. Using its own MiXCR run on the PCR reads, TCRdb lists one record per CDR3 protein. The sample comprises 180,000 or so distinct CDR3 sequences, over 25% of which are singletons, and about 3.4% rests with the top ten. Sequencing was carried out using blood. These receptors came from a girl aged 2-17 years with multiple sclerosis. The CDR3 runs from the conserved cysteine through the conserved F or W. D genes are given only for firm matches. Some rows have no size entry. The others give once, few or many, or a class for an expanded clone.

j_gene: TRBJ1-5
abundance: -
v_gene: TRBV20-1
d_gene: -
CDR3nt: TGCAGTGCTAGTGGGGAGTTAAGCAATCAGCCCCAGCATTTT
CDR3aa: CSASGELSNQPQHF

j_gene: TRBJ1-5
abundance: many
v_gene: TRBV5-1
d_gene: -
CDR3nt: TGTGCCAGCAGCTTGGAGGGGGGAAATCAGCCCCAGCATTTT
CDR3aa: CASSLEGGNQPQHF

j_gene: TRBJ2-1
abundance: -
v_gene: TRBV21-1
d_gene: -
CDR3nt: TGTGCCAGCAGCAGGCAGGGGGCATCGAAGACCCAGTTCTTC
CDR3aa: CASSRQGASKTQFF

j_gene: TRBJ1-1
abundance: -
v_gene: TRBV29-1
d_gene: -
CDR3nt: TGCAGCGTTGAAGGCAAGGCGAACACTGAAGCTTTCTTT
CDR3aa: CSVEGKANTEAFF

j_gene: TRBJ2-6
abundance: few
v_gene: TRBV29-1
d_gene: -
CDR3nt: TGCAGCGTTGGGAGCCCACGGGGCTCTGGGGCCAACGTCCTGACTTTC
CDR3aa: CSVGSPRGSGANVLTF

j_gene: TRBJ2-3
abundance: -
v_gene: TRBV9
d_gene: -
CDR3nt: TGTGCCAGCAGCGTAGCGAGGGGAGGGCAGTATTTT
CDR3aa: CASSVARGGQYF

j_gene: TRBJ2-3
abundance: few
v_gene: TRBV5-1
d_gene: -
CDR3nt: TGCGCCAGCAGCTTGGGACAGTACGTCCCACCCACAGATACGCAGTATTTT
CDR3aa: CASSLGQYVPPTDTQYF

j_gene: TRBJ1-5
abundance: few
v_gene: TRBV7-8
d_gene: -
CDR3nt: TGTGCCAGCAGCTTAGTCAATCAGCCCCAGCATTTT
CDR3aa: CASSLVNQPQHF

j_gene: TRBJ2-3
abundance: few
v_gene: TRBV5-1
d_gene: TRBD2
CDR3nt: TGCGCCAGCAGCTTGGAACTGACTAGCGGGGCCACAGATACGCAGTATTTT
CDR3aa: CASSLELTSGATDTQYF

j_gene: TRBJ1-5
abundance: few
v_gene: TRBV12-3/TRBV12-4
d_gene: -
CDR3nt: TGTGCCAGCAGTTTACGCTTCTCACAGGGATCCAATCAGCCCCAGCATTTT
CDR3aa: CASSLRFSQGSNQPQHF

j_gene: TRBJ1-2
abundance: few
v_gene: TRBV6-6
d_gene: -
CDR3nt: TGTGCCAGCAGACCCCTTGAGGATGGCTACACCTTC
CDR3aa: CASRPLEDGYTF

j_gene: TRBJ1-5
abundance: -
v_gene: TRBV20-1
d_gene: -
CDR3nt: TGCAGTGCTAGAGGCGTCAGACCAAGCTTTAGCAATCAGCCCCAGCATTTT
CDR3aa: CSARGVRPSFSNQPQHF

j_gene: TRBJ2-7
abundance: many
v_gene: TRBV7-2
d_gene: -
CDR3nt: TGTGCCAGCAGCCTTGGTGCGCTGGTAATCTACGAGCAGTACTTC
CDR3aa: CASSLGALVIYEQYF

j_gene: TRBJ2-2
abundance: -
v_gene: TRBV27
d_gene: -
CDR3nt: TGTGCCAGCACCTCCAAAGGATTCCTAGCGTCAGGGGAGCTGTTTTTT
CDR3aa: CASTSKGFLASGELFF

j_gene: TRBJ1-2
abundance: -
v_gene: TRBV12-3/TRBV12-4
d_gene: TRBD1
CDR3nt: TGTGCCGGCAGTCCCAGGGACAGTTGGAGCTACACCTTC
CDR3aa: CAGSPRDSWSYTF

j_gene: TRBJ2-1
abundance: many
v_gene: TRBV18
d_gene: TRBD2
CDR3nt: TGTGCCAGCTCACCACCGCCTAGCGGGAGAAGGGGCTACAATGAGCAGTTCTTC
CDR3aa: CASSPPPSGRRGYNEQFF

j_gene: TRBJ1-1
abundance: few
v_gene: TRBV12-3/TRBV12-4
d_gene: TRBD1
CDR3nt: TGTGCCAGCATTAACCGGGACAGGTCCCCCGAAGCTTTCTTT
CDR3aa: CASINRDRSPEAFF

j_gene: TRBJ2-1
abundance: many
v_gene: TRBV27
d_gene: TRBD2
CDR3nt: TGTGCCATCAAAAAGCGGGAGGGGGCGAATGAGCAGTTCTTC
CDR3aa: CAIKKREGANEQFF

j_gene: TRBJ2-1
abundance: -
v_gene: TRBV5-1
d_gene: -
CDR3nt: TGCGCCAGCAGCTTGGGGGTTGAGCGGTTCTTC
CDR3aa: CASSLGVERFF

j_gene: TRBJ1-2
abundance: many
v_gene: TRBV5-1
d_gene: TRBD1
CDR3nt: TGCGCCAGCTCGGAGGGGACAGGGAAGGGCTACACCTTC
CDR3aa: CASSEGTGKGYTF

j_gene: TRBJ2-1
abundance: many
v_gene: TRBV3-1
d_gene: -
CDR3nt: TGTGCCAGCAACTCCGACCCCAGCGGATATAGTAATGAGCAGTTCTTC
CDR3aa: CASNSDPSGYSNEQFF

j_gene: TRBJ1-1
abundance: once
v_gene: TRBV6-5
d_gene: -
CDR3nt: TGTGCCAGCAGCCCGCAGGACGGCGTATGGTTCGGAGCTTTCTTT
CDR3aa: CASSPQDGVWFGAFF

j_gene: TRBJ2-7
abundance: -
v_gene: TRBV7-2
d_gene: TRBD2
CDR3nt: TGTGCCAGCAGCTCCCTGCGGGAGGGACGCGAGCAGTACTTC
CDR3aa: CASSSLREGREQYF

j_gene: TRBJ2-1
abundance: -
v_gene: TRBV11-2
d_gene: -
CDR3nt: TGTGCCAGCAGCCCTATCGTCTTTCACAATGAGCAGTTCTTC
CDR3aa: CASSPIVFHNEQFF

j_gene: TRBJ1-4
abundance: few
v_gene: TRBV5-1
d_gene: TRBD1
CDR3nt: TGCGCCAGCACCGTACAGGGGGCAACTAATGAAAAACTGTTTTTT
CDR3aa: CASTVQGATNEKLFF

j_gene: TRBJ2-7
abundance: -
v_gene: TRBV20-1
d_gene: TRBD2
CDR3nt: TGCAGTGCTAGAGTCGCTAGCGGGGGGGCGGCCTACAATGAGCAGTACTTC
CDR3aa: CSARVASGGAAYNEQYF

j_gene: TRBJ1-1
abundance: -
v_gene: TRBV28
d_gene: -
CDR3nt: TGTGCCAGCAGTGCCGCCCGGGAGAACACTGAAGCTTTCTTT
CDR3aa: CASSAARENTEAFF

j_gene: TRBJ2-2
abundance: -
v_gene: TRBV29-1
d_gene: -
CDR3nt: TGCAGCGGAGACAGCGCGACCGGGGAGCTGTTTTTT
CDR3aa: CSGDSATGELFF

j_gene: TRBJ2-7
abundance: many
v_gene: TRBV6-2/TRBV6-3
d_gene: TRBD2
CDR3nt: TGTGCCAGCAGTTACTCCTTGGCTAGCGGCTACGAGCAGTACTTC
CDR3aa: CASSYSLASGYEQYF

j_gene: TRBJ1-1
abundance: many
v_gene: TRBV29-1
d_gene: -
CDR3nt: TGCAGCGTTCCCCTGAACACTGAAGCTTTCTTT
CDR3aa: CSVPLNTEAFF

j_gene: TRBJ1-1
abundance: -
v_gene: TRBV5-1
d_gene: -
CDR3nt: TGCGCCAGCAGCCCCCCCAGGGGAAGCGGCACTGAAGCTTTCTTT
CDR3aa: CASSPPRGSGTEAFF

j_gene: TRBJ1-2
abundance: many
v_gene: TRBV4-1
d_gene: -
CDR3nt: TGCGCCAGCAGCCAGGACAGCCCACCCTATGGCTACACCTTC
CDR3aa: CASSQDSPPYGYTF

j_gene: TRBJ2-7
abundance: -
v_gene: TRBV7-9
d_gene: -
CDR3nt: TGTGCCAGCAGCCTTCGGACAGATTCTAGGGAGCAGTACTTC
CDR3aa: CASSLRTDSREQYF

j_gene: TRBJ2-2
abundance: few
v_gene: TRBV10-3
d_gene: TRBD1
CDR3nt: TGTGCCATCAGAGCCGGGACAGGGAACACCGGGGAGCTGTTTTTT
CDR3aa: CAIRAGTGNTGELFF

j_gene: TRBJ2-5
abundance: -
v_gene: TRBV6-5
d_gene: -
CDR3nt: TGTGCCAGCAGTTACTCGATAGCCGGGACCCAGTACTTC
CDR3aa: CASSYSIAGTQYF

j_gene: TRBJ2-5
abundance: -
v_gene: TRBV28
d_gene: -
CDR3nt: TGTGCCAGCAGTTTAGTAACCGAGGGGAGAGAGACCCAGTACTTC
CDR3aa: CASSLVTEGRETQYF

j_gene: TRBJ2-1
abundance: few
v_gene: TRBV5-1
d_gene: -
CDR3nt: TGCGCCAGCAGCTTGGATCGAGAACGGGTACCATTCACGAACTACAATGAGCAGTTCTTC
CDR3aa: CASSLDRERVPFTNYNEQFF

j_gene: TRBJ2-3
abundance: -
v_gene: TRBV4-3
d_gene: TRBD1
CDR3nt: TGCGCCAGCAGCCAAGAAGGGACAGGGGCAGATACGCAGTATTTT
CDR3aa: CASSQEGTGADTQYF

j_gene: TRBJ1-1
abundance: few
v_gene: TRBV20-1
d_gene: -
CDR3nt: TGCAGTCCTCAGAGGGGGACTGAAGCTTTCTTT
CDR3aa: CSPQRGTEAFF

j_gene: TRBJ2-7
abundance: many
v_gene: TRBV20-1
d_gene: -
CDR3nt: TGCAGTGCTCTCCGTCGGGGCTACGAGCAGTACTTC
CDR3aa: CSALRRGYEQYF

j_gene: TRBJ1-1
abundance: few
v_gene: TRBV7-2
d_gene: -
CDR3nt: TGTGCCAGCAGCTACCGGGCTCTGAACACTGAAGCTTTCTTT
CDR3aa: CASSYRALNTEAFF

j_gene: TRBJ2-7
abundance: many
v_gene: TRBV5-1
d_gene: -
CDR3nt: TGCGCCAGCAGCGGAGGGGCGCAATACGAGCAGTACTTC
CDR3aa: CASSGGAQYEQYF

j_gene: TRBJ2-5
abundance: few
v_gene: TRBV5-1
d_gene: -
CDR3nt: TGCGCCAGCAGCTTGCCAGTAGGGGTGGGCGAGACCCAGTACTTC
CDR3aa: CASSLPVGVGETQYF

j_gene: TRBJ2-5
abundance: many
v_gene: TRBV5-1
d_gene: TRBD1
CDR3nt: TGCGCCAGCAGCCAGGACAGGCGGGAGACCCAGTACTTC
CDR3aa: CASSQDRRETQYF

j_gene: TRBJ2-3
abundance: -
v_gene: TRBV7-2
d_gene: -
CDR3nt: TGTGCCAGCAGCTCCCGGGACATAAGCACAGATACGCAGTATTTT
CDR3aa: CASSSRDISTDTQYF

j_gene: TRBJ1-3
abundance: -
v_gene: TRBV5-1
d_gene: -
CDR3nt: TGCGCCAGCAGTACCGGCAGAAGCTCTGGAAACACCATATATTTT
CDR3aa: CASSTGRSSGNTIYF

j_gene: TRBJ2-1
abundance: few
v_gene: TRBV9
d_gene: TRBD2
CDR3nt: TGTGCCAGCAGCGTAGATCTCAGCGGGGCTTACAATGAGCAGTTCTTC
CDR3aa: CASSVDLSGAYNEQFF

j_gene: TRBJ2-5
abundance: few
v_gene: TRBV5-1
d_gene: TRBD1
CDR3nt: TGCGCCAGCAGCCGCTTCCCACAGGGGAAGGAAGAGACCCAGTACTTC
CDR3aa: CASSRFPQGKEETQYF

j_gene: TRBJ2-3
abundance: few
v_gene: TRBV7-2
d_gene: TRBD2
CDR3nt: TGTGCCAGCACCATTATAGCGGGGGGGAATTCTGGAGATACGCAGTATTTT
CDR3aa: CASTIIAGGNSGDTQYF

j_gene: TRBJ2-7
abundance: -
v_gene: TRBV6-1
d_gene: -
CDR3nt: TGTGCCAACACCTCTTGGGCAAACAGTGCCTACGGGCAGTACTTC
CDR3aa: CANTSWANSAYGQYF

j_gene: TRBJ1-6
abundance: many
v_gene: TRBV20-1
d_gene: -
CDR3nt: TGCAGTGCTAGGGGGGGGTTTAATTCACCCCTCCACTTT
CDR3aa: CSARGGFNSPLHF

j_gene: TRBJ2-5
abundance: -
v_gene: TRBV30
d_gene: TRBD2
CDR3nt: TGTGCCTGGAACCTAGCGGAGGACAATGAGCAGTACTTC
CDR3aa: CAWNLAEDNEQYF

j_gene: TRBJ1-1
abundance: -
v_gene: TRBV7-2
d_gene: -
CDR3nt: TGTGCCAGCAGCTCCTACAGGAAACTCAGGGTTAGGGACACTGAAGCTTTCTTT
CDR3aa: CASSSYRKLRVRDTEAFF

j_gene: TRBJ2-7
abundance: many
v_gene: TRBV5-1
d_gene: -
CDR3nt: TGCGCCAGCAAGGTGTCAGACACCTCCTACGAGCAGTACTTC
CDR3aa: CASKVSDTSYEQYF

j_gene: TRBJ1-2
abundance: many
v_gene: TRBV12-3/TRBV12-4
d_gene: TRBD1
CDR3nt: TGTGCCAGCAGCCCCCTCGGGGGACAGTTGGGCTACACCTTC
CDR3aa: CASSPLGGQLGYTF

j_gene: TRBJ2-5
abundance: few
v_gene: TRBV6-6
d_gene: -
CDR3nt: TGTGCCAGCAGTCGCCCCGGGTCGGAGACCCAGTACTTC
CDR3aa: CASSRPGSETQYF

j_gene: TRBJ2-1
abundance: few
v_gene: TRBV3-1
d_gene: TRBD2
CDR3nt: TGTGCCAGCAGCCAAGAAGCGGGACTAGCGGGATCCGATAGCTCCTACAATGAGCAGTTCTTC
CDR3aa: CASSQEAGLAGSDSSYNEQFF

j_gene: TRBJ2-1
abundance: few
v_gene: TRBV7-7
d_gene: -
CDR3nt: TGTGCCAGCAGCCCAAAATCCGGGGCGCAGTTCTTC
CDR3aa: CASSPKSGAQFF